One and the same sample provided the 20 T cell receptor beta chains below, sequenced in a study of lymphopenia after photon versus proton radiotherapy. Using immunoSEQ multiplex PCR, the repertoire was profiled, and TCRdb retains in-frame clones only, with some absent. The sample consists of tens of thousands of clones, 87% of them appearing once. The input for sequencing was peripheral blood, taken from a patient treated with proton-based radiotherapy. The receptors come from a man aged 80 or over with esophageal cancer.

The rearrangement links TRBV4-1 to TRBJ2-5, with no clear D. The ends were cut back, 0 bases at V and 0 bases at J, with 14 bases in the middle. Germline V CDR1 and CDR2: MGHRA, YSYEKL. CDR3 size: 17 residues. The CDR3 nucleotides read TGCGCCAGCAGCCAAGATGATAGGGAATCGTACCAAGAGACCCAGTACTTC. The encoded protein is CASSQDDRESYQETQYF.

The chain couples TRBV15 to TRBJ1-6; D remains ambiguous. CDR3 length equals 12 residues. Trimming removed 1 base at V and 10 bases at J, with 5 bases between. The germline V gene has CDR1 LNHNV and CDR2 YYDKDF (reference sequence). CDR3 DNA: TGTGCCACCAGCAGAGGTTTCTCACCCCTCCACTTT. Amino acids: CATSRGFSPLHF. Full variable domain (rest looked up from reference TRBV15 and TRBJ1-6): DAMVIQNPRYQVTQFGKPVTLSCSQTLNHNVMYWYQQKSSQAPKLLFHYYDKDFNNEADTPDNFQSRRPNTSFCFLDIRSPGLGDTAMYLCATSRGFSPLHFGNGTRLTVT.

The chain combines TRBV7-9 with TRBJ1-1; D not certain. CDR1 and CDR2 from the germline V gene are SEHNR and FQNEAQ (reference sequence). This CDR3 contains 14 residues. V lost 1 base and J lost 0, with 6 bases in between. The DNA of the CDR3 is TGTGCCAGCAGCTTAGTGTCCGTGAACACTGAAGCTTTCTTT. This gives the protein CASSLVSVNTEAFF.

This clone was counted only a few times. This chain joins TRBV10-3 and TRBJ1-2, with 8 positions matching TRBD1. The germline V gene encodes CDR1 ENHRY and CDR2 SYGVKD. With V trimmed by 10 bases and J by 4 bases, 8 bases remained unmatched. The CDR3 covers 13 residues. CDR3 sequence: CATAGQEIYGYTF. In DNA form, the CDR3 reads TGTGCCACCGCGGGACAGGAGATCTATGGCTACACCTTC.

The gene calls are TRBV15 and TRBJ2-5; D possibly uses TRBD1 or TRBD2 (5 bases each). The CDR3 runs 13 residues. The V and J ends lost 8 bases and 0 bases respectively, with 10 bases between them. CDR1 is LNHNV, CDR2 YYDKDF, per germline (reference sequence). The CDR3 DNA reads TGTGCCACCTCCGGGGCGTACCAAGAGACCCAGTACTTC. Its translation is CATSGAYQETQYF.

The V gene is TRBV5-1, the J gene TRBJ2-2; D is unresolved. The V and J ends lost 5 bases and 3 bases respectively, with 8 bases between them. CDR3 length: 13 amino acids. CDR1 SGHRS and CDR2 YFSETQ come from the germline V gene. CDR3 sequence: CASRFQDTGELFF. The CDR3 DNA follows: TGCGCCAGCAGGTTCCAAGACACCGGGGAGCTGTTTTTT.

The chain joins TRBV9 to TRBJ1-5; no clear D. CDR3 length: 15 amino acids. Germline lookup yields CDR1 SGDLS and CDR2 YYNGEE. V lost 3 bases, J lost 0 bases, and 10 bases lay in between. The CDR3 coding sequence is TGTGCCAGCAGCGCCGAGGGTTATAGCAATCAGCCCCAGCATTTT. It translates to CASSAEGYSNQPQHF.

The chain combines TRBV4-1 with TRBJ1-5; no reliable D call. The CDR3 has 16 residues. Germline CDR1 and CDR2: MGHRA and YSYEKL. V lost 3 bases to trimming and J lost 4 bases, with 16 bases between them. CDR3 coding DNA: TGCGCCAGCAGCCAGATAGGAAGGAGACAAAATCAGCCCCAGCATTTT. Encoded protein: CASSQIGRRQNQPQHF.

In this sample, this clone turned up once. This rearrangement joins TRBV30 to TRBJ2-7, with D unresolved. The germline V and J ends were trimmed by 1 base and 2 bases, with 9 bases remaining between them. CDR3 length equals 13 residues. From germline, CDR1 is GTSNPN and CDR2 SVGIG (reference sequence). CDR3 sequence (DNA): TGTGCCTGGAGTGGTCTAAGCCCCTACGAGCAGTACTTC. It is translated as CAWSGLSPYEQYF.

The gene calls are TRBV7-2 and TRBJ2-1, with D perhaps matching TRBD2 (6 bases). Looked up from germline, CDR1 is SGHTA and CDR2 is FQGNSA. V was shortened by 5 bases and J by 6 bases, with 11 bases between the two germline ends. The CDR3 is 13 residues long. The CDR3 nucleotides read TGTGCCAGCAGCATGGGACTTCTCAATGAGCAGTTCTTC. It translates to CASSMGLLNEQFF. The full variable domain, its missing parts supplied by reference TRBV7-2 and TRBJ2-1, is GAGVSQSPSNKVTEKGKDVELRCDPISGHTALYWYRQSLGQGLEFLIYFQGNSAPDKSGLPSDRFSAERTGGSVSTLTIQRTQQEDSAVYLCASSMGLLNEQFFGPGTRLTVL.

The chain carries TRBV11-3 and TRBJ2-2, with 7 bases that match TRBD2. Germline-derived CDR1 and CDR2 are SGHNT and YENEEA. V lost 5 bases to trimming and J lost 6 bases; unmatched junction nucleotides: 3. This CDR3 comprises 13 residues. CDR3 sequence (DNA): TGTGCCAGCAGCCCCCGGGGGGCCGGGGAGCTGTTTTTT. Encoded protein: CASSPRGAGELFF.

The J gene is TRBJ1-5, the V gene TRBV6-5; unclear D gene. This CDR3 comprises 14 residues. From germline, CDR1 is MNHEY and CDR2 SVGAGI. V dropped 2 bases and J dropped 1 base, with 6 bases sitting between them. The CDR3, as DNA: TGTGCCAGCAGTTACAGAGGGAGCAATCAGCCCCAGCATTTT. Residues: CASSYRGSNQPQHF.

The V call is TRBV19, the J call TRBJ1-1; D is uncertain. V was cut by 6 bases and J by 2 bases, with 13 bases left in between. Germline CDR1 and CDR2: LNHDA and SQIVND (reference sequence). The CDR3 runs to 14 residues. The DNA of the CDR3 is TGTGCCAGTAGCCCCACTCCCGCCAACACTGAAGCTTTCTTT. It codes for CASSPTPANTEAFF.

This chain uses TRBV6-5 with TRBJ1-1, with D unclear. V was cut by 10 bases and J by 0 bases, with 12 bases left in between. CDR1 and CDR2 (germline): MNHEY, SVGAGI. The CDR3 runs 13 residues. The CDR3 nucleotides read TGTGCCACCAGACGGAATATGAACACTGAAGCTTTCTTT. Its translation is CATRRNMNTEAFF.

The CDR3 spells CASSPGRQTEAFF. The CDR3 DNA is TGTGCCAGCAGCCCGGGACGCCAAACTGAAGCTTTCTTT. V usage is TRBV5-4 and J usage is TRBJ1-1, with D perhaps TRBD1 (5 bases). CDR3 length: 13 residues. Trimming removed 4 bases from V and 5 bases from J, with 12 bases in between. The germline gives CDR1 SGHNT, CDR2 YYREEE (reference sequence).

The chain is built from TRBV2 and TRBJ1-4; 10 nucleotides match TRBD1. The V gene end was trimmed by 7 bases and the J gene end by 7 bases; junction bases not matched to a gene: 3. Germline V lookup: CDR1 SNHLY, CDR2 FYNNEI. The CDR3 has 13 residues. The CDR3 region has the DNA TGTGCCAGCACGGGACAGGGGAGTGAAAAACTGTTTTTT. It codes for CASTGQGSEKLFF.

This clone was seen only once. The chain uses TRBV5-1 and TRBJ2-5; a possible D gene is TRBD1 (6 bases). The germline V gene encodes CDR1 SGHRS and CDR2 YFSETQ. Trimming stripped 2 bases from V and 6 bases from J, with 17 bases between. The CDR3 has 15 residues. The DNA of the CDR3 is TGCGCCAGCAGCTTACTACAGGGAACCCTAAAGACCCAGTACTTC. It yields the protein CASSLLQGTLKTQYF.

V is TRBV9 and J is TRBJ2-1; 8 bases are a match to TRBD1. The CDR3 runs 16 residues. Trimming removed 0 bases from V and 4 bases from J; junction bases left unmatched: 6. From germline, CDR1 is SGDLS and CDR2 YYNGEE. In DNA, the CDR3 is TGTGCCAGCAGCGTAGGGCCAGGGGGCGGGTACAATGAGCAGTTCTTC. Translation: CASSVGPGGGYNEQFF.

V is TRBV19 and J is TRBJ2-7, with 9 bases lining up with TRBD1. CDR3 size: 16 residues. The V gene's germline CDR1 is LNHDA and CDR2 SQIVND (reference sequence). Germline trimming cut 4 bases from V and 2 bases from J; bases unmatched to any gene: 9. The CDR3: CASSKSGQGKAYEQYF. The CDR3 nucleotides are TGTGCCAGTAGTAAATCGGGACAGGGAAAAGCCTACGAGCAGTACTTC.

This clone was seen a handful of times. This chain joins TRBV5-4 and TRBJ2-1; D is possibly TRBD2 (6 bases). Germline lookup yields CDR1 SGHNT and CDR2 YYREEE (reference sequence). CDR3 length: 15 amino acids. Trimming stripped 4 bases from V and 6 bases from J, with 17 bases between. The CDR3 spells CASSQGLGRSNEQFF. DNA of the CDR3: TGTGCCAGCAGCCAGGGACTGGGCCGTAGCAATGAGCAGTTCTTC.